A selection of T cell receptor beta chains follows, all from one sample in a study of cytomegalovirus exposure and HLA in healthy donors. The assay was immunoSEQ multiplex PCR, and TCRdb's table has in-frame clones only and misses some. Of about 160,000 clones in the sample, around four fifths are singletons; the top ten hold 1.3% to 1.5%. Sequencing was carried out using PBMCs. Source of these receptors: a woman in her twenties or thirties in good health and CMV-seronegative. Both conserved end residues are part of each CDR3. A D gene is named only where the DNA matches it firmly. The size of a clone is reported for some rows only, either as once, few or many, or as a class for expanded clones.

CDR3 protein: CASSLVGGETQYF
CDR3 DNA: TGTGCCAGCAGCCTAGTGGGGGGGGAGACCCAGTACTTC
D gene: TRBD2
J gene: TRBJ2-5
V gene: TRBV7-9
clone size: .

CDR3 protein: CARREQLNTEAFF
CDR3 DNA: TGTGCCAGGCGGGAACAGCTGAACACTGAAGCTTTCTTT
D gene: .
J gene: TRBJ1-1
V gene: TRBV2
clone size: .

CDR3 protein: CAWSVGETQYF
CDR3 DNA: TGTGCCTGGAGTGTCGGGGAGACCCAGTACTTC
D gene: .
J gene: TRBJ2-5
V gene: TRBV30
clone size: few

CDR3 protein: CASSLRTSGGDNEQFF
CDR3 DNA: TGTGCCAGCAGTTTAAGGACTAGCGGGGGGGACAATGAGCAGTTCTTC
D gene: TRBD2
J gene: TRBJ2-1
V gene: TRBV27
clone size: .

CDR3 protein: CVSSSNQGFLGWKNGYTF
CDR3 DNA: TGTGTCAGCAGTTCGAACCAGGGTTTCCTCGGATGGAAGAATGGCTACACCTTC
D gene: .
J gene: TRBJ1-2
V gene: TRBV21-1
clone size: once

CDR3 protein: CASSFAGAYNEQFF
CDR3 DNA: TGTGCCAGCAGCTTTGCCGGGGCCTACAATGAGCAGTTCTTC
D gene: .
J gene: TRBJ2-1
V gene: TRBV11-3
clone size: .

CDR3 protein: CASSLGPGQGNYGYTF
CDR3 DNA: TGCGCCAGCAGCTTGGGACCGGGACAGGGGAACTATGGCTACACCTTC
D gene: TRBD1
J gene: TRBJ1-2
V gene: TRBV5-1
clone size: .

CDR3 protein: CAILQRTYEQYF
CDR3 DNA: TGTGCCATCCTCCAGAGGACCTACGAGCAGTACTTC
D gene: .
J gene: TRBJ2-7
V gene: TRBV6-1
clone size: few

CDR3 protein: CASSQATGTRGNTIYF
CDR3 DNA: TGTGCCAGCAGCCAAGCCACCGGGACAAGGGGAAACACCATATATTTT
D gene: .
J gene: TRBJ1-3
V gene: TRBV14
clone size: .

CDR3 protein: CASSPHSPYEQYF
CDR3 DNA: TGTGCCAGCAGCCCTCACTCCCCCTACGAGCAGTACTTC
D gene: .
J gene: TRBJ2-7
V gene: TRBV7-8
clone size: .

CDR3 protein: CASSLYLAGGLNEQFF
CDR3 DNA: TGTGCCAGCAGTCTATACTTAGCGGGGGGTCTAAATGAGCAGTTCTTC
D gene: TRBD2
J gene: TRBJ2-1
V gene: TRBV27
clone size: .

CDR3 protein: CASSSPRQGNTEAFF
CDR3 DNA: TGTGCCAGCAGCTCCCCCCGACAGGGTAACACTGAAGCTTTCTTT
D gene: TRBD1
J gene: TRBJ1-1
V gene: TRBV7-8
clone size: .

CDR3 protein: CASSSRTGSGHGYTF
CDR3 DNA: TGTGCCAGCAGCTCCCGGACAGGGTCGGGGCATGGCTACACCTTC
D gene: TRBD1
J gene: TRBJ1-2
V gene: TRBV5-4
clone size: .

CDR3 protein: CASSPGTDFYGYTF
CDR3 DNA: TGTGCCAGCTCACCTGGGACAGACTTCTATGGCTACACCTTC
D gene: TRBD1
J gene: TRBJ1-2
V gene: TRBV18
clone size: .

CDR3 protein: CASSDRLAGGPYNEQFF
CDR3 DNA: TGTGCCAGCAGCGATCGACTAGCGGGGGGGCCCTACAATGAGCAGTTCTTC
D gene: TRBD2
J gene: TRBJ2-1
V gene: TRBV7-8
clone size: .

CDR3 protein: CASSKGSISYEQYF
CDR3 DNA: TGTGCCAGCAGTAAAGGGAGCATCTCCTACGAGCAGTACTTC
D gene: .
J gene: TRBJ2-7
V gene: TRBV4-2
clone size: .

CDR3 protein: CASSLVGAGGYNEQFF
CDR3 DNA: TGTGCCAGCAGCTTAGTAGGAGCGGGGGGGTACAATGAGCAGTTCTTC
D gene: TRBD2
J gene: TRBJ2-1
V gene: TRBV7-6
clone size: .

CDR3 protein: CVSSEETGGYGYTF
CDR3 DNA: TGTGTCAGCAGTGAAGAGACAGGGGGCTATGGCTACACCTTC
D gene: TRBD1
J gene: TRBJ1-2
V gene: TRBV2
clone size: .

CDR3 protein: CASSQGTGFEKLFF
CDR3 DNA: TGCGCCAGCAGCCAAGGGACAGGGTTTGAAAAACTGTTTTTT
D gene: TRBD1
J gene: TRBJ1-4
V gene: TRBV5-1
clone size: .

CDR3 protein: CASSLFGTTQETQYF
CDR3 DNA: TGTGCCAGCAGCTTATTTGGGACAACACAAGAGACCCAGTACTTC
D gene: .
J gene: TRBJ2-5
V gene: TRBV7-8
clone size: .

CDR3 protein: CASSPTKGGSSYNEQFF
CDR3 DNA: TGTGCCAGCAGCCCAACTAAGGGGGGGAGCTCCTACAATGAGCAGTTCTTC
D gene: .
J gene: TRBJ2-1
V gene: TRBV5-6
clone size: .

CDR3 protein: CASSVGLAPDEQFF
CDR3 DNA: TGTGCCAGCAGCGTCGGACTAGCGCCGGATGAGCAGTTCTTC
D gene: TRBD2
J gene: TRBJ2-1
V gene: TRBV7-2
clone size: .

CDR3 protein: CASTEDSGINTEAFF
CDR3 DNA: TGTGCCAGCACAGAGGATTCAGGGATTAACACTGAAGCTTTCTTT
D gene: .
J gene: TRBJ1-1
V gene: TRBV25-1
clone size: .

CDR3 protein: CASSELGREQYF
CDR3 DNA: TGTGCCAGCAGTGAACTGGGCCGGGAGCAGTACTTC
D gene: .
J gene: TRBJ2-7
V gene: TRBV6-1
clone size: .

CDR3 protein: CASSGLSYEQYF
CDR3 DNA: TGTGCCAGCAGCGGACTCTCCTACGAGCAGTACTTC
D gene: .
J gene: TRBJ2-7
V gene: TRBV7-2
clone size: .

CDR3 protein: CASSPAGWELFF
CDR3 DNA: TGTGCCAGCAGCCCGGCGGGGTGGGAGCTGTTTTTT
D gene: .
J gene: TRBJ2-2
V gene: TRBV5-8
clone size: .

CDR3 protein: CASSRGRNTEAFF
CDR3 DNA: TGTGCCAGCAGTAGGGGGAGGAACACTGAAGCTTTCTTT
D gene: .
J gene: TRBJ1-1
V gene: TRBV2
clone size: .

CDR3 protein: CASLAGRSYGYTF
CDR3 DNA: TGTGCCAGTCTCGCGGGTCGAAGCTATGGCTACACCTTC
D gene: .
J gene: TRBJ1-2
V gene: TRBV19
clone size: .

CDR3 protein: CASSLSNSPLHF
CDR3 DNA: TGTGCCAGCAGTTTGAGCAATTCACCCCTCCACTTT
D gene: .
J gene: TRBJ1-6
V gene: TRBV27
clone size: .

CDR3 protein: CASSLTPGEQYF
CDR3 DNA: TGTGCCAGCAGCCTTACACCGGGCGAGCAGTACTTC
D gene: .
J gene: TRBJ2-7
V gene: TRBV13
clone size: .

CDR3 protein: CATRGGGADNEQFF
CDR3 DNA: TGTGCCACCAGAGGCGGGGGGGCCGACAATGAGCAGTTCTTC
D gene: TRBD2
J gene: TRBJ2-1
V gene: TRBV10-3
clone size: .

CDR3 protein: CASSHKSGSGTEAFF
CDR3 DNA: TGTGCCAGCAGCCATAAATCCGGTTCGGGGACTGAAGCTTTCTTT
D gene: .
J gene: TRBJ1-1
V gene: TRBV5-4
clone size: .

CDR3 protein: CAISPAIGGTEAFF
CDR3 DNA: TGTGCCATCAGCCCAGCGATAGGGGGCACTGAAGCTTTCTTT
D gene: .
J gene: TRBJ1-1
V gene: TRBV10-3
clone size: .

CDR3 protein: CASSVTSGGADTQYF
CDR3 DNA: TGTGCCAGCAGTGTGACTAGCGGGGGGGCAGATACGCAGTATTTT
D gene: TRBD2
J gene: TRBJ2-3
V gene: TRBV6-5
clone size: .

CDR3 protein: CASSISANYGYTF
CDR3 DNA: TGTGCCAGTAGTATATCAGCTAACTATGGCTACACCTTC
D gene: .
J gene: TRBJ1-2
V gene: TRBV19
clone size: .

CDR3 protein: CASSLGGEAFF
CDR3 DNA: TGTGCCAGCAGCTTGGGGGGTGAAGCTTTCTTT
D gene: .
J gene: TRBJ1-1
V gene: TRBV7-9
clone size: once